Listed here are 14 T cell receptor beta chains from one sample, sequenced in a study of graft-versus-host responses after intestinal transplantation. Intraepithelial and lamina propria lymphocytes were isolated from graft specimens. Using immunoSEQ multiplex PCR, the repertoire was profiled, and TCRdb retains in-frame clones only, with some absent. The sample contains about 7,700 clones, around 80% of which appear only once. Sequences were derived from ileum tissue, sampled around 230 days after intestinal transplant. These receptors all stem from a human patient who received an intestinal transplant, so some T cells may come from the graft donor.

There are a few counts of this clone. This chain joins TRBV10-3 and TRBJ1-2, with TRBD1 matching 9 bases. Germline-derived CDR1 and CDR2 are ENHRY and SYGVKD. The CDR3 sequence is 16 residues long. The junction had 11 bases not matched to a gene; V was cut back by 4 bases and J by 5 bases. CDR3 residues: CAISGGSGGTGYGYTF. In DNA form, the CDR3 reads TGTGCCATCAGTGGCGGAAGTGGCGGGACAGGGTATGGCTACACCTTC.

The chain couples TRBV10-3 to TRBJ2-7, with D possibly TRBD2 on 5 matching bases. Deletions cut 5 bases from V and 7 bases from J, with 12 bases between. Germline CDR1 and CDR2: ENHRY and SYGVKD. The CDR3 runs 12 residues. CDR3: CAISTLELEQYF. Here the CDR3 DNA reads TGTGCCATCAGTACACTAGAACTTGAGCAGTACTTC.

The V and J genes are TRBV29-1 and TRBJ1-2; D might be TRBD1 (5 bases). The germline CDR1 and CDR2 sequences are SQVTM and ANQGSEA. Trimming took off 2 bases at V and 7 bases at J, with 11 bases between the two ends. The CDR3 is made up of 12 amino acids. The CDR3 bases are TGCAGCGTTGAACCCCGACAGAGTGGCTACACCTTC. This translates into CSVEPRQSGYTF. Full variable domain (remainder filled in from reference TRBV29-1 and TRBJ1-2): SAVISQKPSRDICQRGTSLTIQCQVDSQVTMMFWYRQQPGQSLTLIATANQGSEATYESGFVIDKFPISRPNLTFSTLTVSNMSPEDSSIYLCSVEPRQSGYTFGSGTRLTVV.

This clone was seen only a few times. CDR3 in amino acids: CASSLYGSVVSGELFF. For the CDR3, the DNA is TGTGCCAGCAGCTTATATGGTAGCGTCGTATCCGGGGAGCTGTTTTTT. The V and J genes are TRBV7-9 and TRBJ2-2, with D tentatively TRBD2 (5 bases). In germline, CDR1 is SEHNR, CDR2 FQNEAQ (reference sequence). This CDR3 region has 16 residues. Trimming removed 2 bases from V and 6 bases from J, with 16 bases in between. Full variable domain (remainder filled in from reference TRBV7-9 and TRBJ2-2): DTGVSQNPRHKITKRGQNVTFRCDPISEHNRLYWYRQTLGQGPEFLTYFQNEAQLEKSRLLSDRFSAERPKGSFSTLEIQRTEQGDSAMYLCASSLYGSVVSGELFFGEGSRLTVL.

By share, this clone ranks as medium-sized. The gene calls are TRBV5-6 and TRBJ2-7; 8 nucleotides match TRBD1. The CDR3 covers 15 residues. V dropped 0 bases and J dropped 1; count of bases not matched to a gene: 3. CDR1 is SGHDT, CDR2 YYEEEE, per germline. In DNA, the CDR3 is TGTGCCAGCAGCTTGGCGGACAGGGTGTCCTACGAGCAGTACTTC. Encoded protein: CASSLADRVSYEQYF.

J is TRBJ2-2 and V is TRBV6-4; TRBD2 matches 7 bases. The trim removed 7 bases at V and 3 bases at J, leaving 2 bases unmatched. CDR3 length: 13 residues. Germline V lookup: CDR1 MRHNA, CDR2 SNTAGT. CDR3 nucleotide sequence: TGTGCCAGCACTAGCGGCGACACCGGGGAGCTGTTTTTT. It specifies CASTSGDTGELFF.

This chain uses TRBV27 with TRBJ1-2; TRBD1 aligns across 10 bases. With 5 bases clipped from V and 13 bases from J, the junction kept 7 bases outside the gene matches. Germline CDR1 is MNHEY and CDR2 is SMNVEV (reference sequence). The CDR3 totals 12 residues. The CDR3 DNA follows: TGTGCCAGCAGTCCGGGACAGGGGTCTGCCACCTTC. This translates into CASSPGQGSATF.

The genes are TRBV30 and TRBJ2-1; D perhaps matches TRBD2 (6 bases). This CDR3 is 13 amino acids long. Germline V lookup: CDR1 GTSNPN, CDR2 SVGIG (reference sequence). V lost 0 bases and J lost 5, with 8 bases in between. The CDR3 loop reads CAWSVQRDNEQFF. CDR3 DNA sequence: TGTGCCTGGAGTGTCCAGCGGGACAATGAGCAGTTCTTC. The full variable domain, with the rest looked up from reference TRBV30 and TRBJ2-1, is SQTIHQWPATLVQPVGSPLSLECTVEGTSNPNLYWYRQAAGRGLQLLFYSVGIGQISSEVPQNLSASRPQDRQFILSSKKLLLSDSGFYLCAWSVQRDNEQFFGPGTRLTVL.

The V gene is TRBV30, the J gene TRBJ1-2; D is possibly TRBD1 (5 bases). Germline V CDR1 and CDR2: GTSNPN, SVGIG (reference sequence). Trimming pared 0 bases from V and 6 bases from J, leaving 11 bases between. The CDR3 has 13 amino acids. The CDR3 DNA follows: TGTGCCTGGAGTGTCCAAGGGGCGCATGGCTACACCTTC. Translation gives CAWSVQGAHGYTF.

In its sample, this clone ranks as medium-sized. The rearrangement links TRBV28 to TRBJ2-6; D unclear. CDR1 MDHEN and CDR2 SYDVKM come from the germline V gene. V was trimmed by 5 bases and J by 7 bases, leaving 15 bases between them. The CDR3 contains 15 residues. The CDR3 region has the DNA TGTGCCAGCAGTGTGACACCTGTCAGAGCCAACGTCCTGACTTTC. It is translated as CASSVTPVRANVLTF.

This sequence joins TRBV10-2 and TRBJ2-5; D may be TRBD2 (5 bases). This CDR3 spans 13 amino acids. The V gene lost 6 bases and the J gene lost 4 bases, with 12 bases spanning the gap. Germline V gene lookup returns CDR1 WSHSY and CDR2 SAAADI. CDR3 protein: CASRVLAGETQYF. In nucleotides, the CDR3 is TGCGCCAGCAGGGTCTTGGCGGGAGAGACCCAGTACTTC.

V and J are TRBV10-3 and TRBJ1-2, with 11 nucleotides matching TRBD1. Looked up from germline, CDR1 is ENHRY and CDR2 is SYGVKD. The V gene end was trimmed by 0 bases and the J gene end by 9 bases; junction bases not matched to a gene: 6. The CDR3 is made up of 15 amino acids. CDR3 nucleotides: TGTGCCATCAGTGAGTCTACCGGGACAGGGGGAAGCTACACCTTC. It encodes CAISESTGTGGSYTF.

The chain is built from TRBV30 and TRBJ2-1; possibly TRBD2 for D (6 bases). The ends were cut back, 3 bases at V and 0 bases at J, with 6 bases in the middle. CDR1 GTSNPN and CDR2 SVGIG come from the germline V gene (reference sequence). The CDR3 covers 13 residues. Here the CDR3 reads CAWREGSYNEQFF. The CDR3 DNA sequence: TGTGCCTGGAGGGAGGGCTCCTACAATGAGCAGTTCTTC.

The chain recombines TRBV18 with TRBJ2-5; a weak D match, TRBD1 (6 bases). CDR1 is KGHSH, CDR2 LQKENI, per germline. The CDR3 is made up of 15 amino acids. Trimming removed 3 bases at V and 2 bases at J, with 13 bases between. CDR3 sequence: CASSPGQSRQETQYF. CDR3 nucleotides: TGTGCCAGCTCACCCGGACAGAGTAGACAAGAGACCCAGTACTTC.